Presented here are 17 T cell receptor beta chains from one specimen sequenced in a study of spatial heterogeneity in lung cancer. The time point is: sample taken at primary tumor resection. The study sequenced unsorted whole RNA from tumor, nontumor lung or frozen PBMC. From the 5' RACE reads, TCRdb called clonotypes with MiXCR, one entry per CDR3 protein. Counted here are 3,000 to 4,000 distinct CDR3 sequences, 6.5% to 7.5% occurring once; the ten biggest clones make up 20%. This specimen was normal lung tissue next to the tumor, taken at surgery. These receptor sequences come from a male donor with early-stage non-small cell lung cancer.

This clonotype is medium-sized. J is TRBJ2-3 and V is TRBV29-1, with D perhaps matching TRBD1 (6 bases). CDR1 and CDR2 from the germline V gene are SQVTM and ANQGSEA. The CDR3 is 12 residues long. Trimming took 6 bases from V and 8 from J, leaving 15 bases between them. In DNA form, the CDR3 reads TGCAGCGTCGAGGACAGCTGGGGTACGCAGTATTTT. Residues: CSVEDSWGTQYF.

By sample share, this clonotype is medium-sized. This chain uses TRBV28 with TRBJ2-5; D perhaps matches TRBD1 (5 bases). V was shortened by 3 bases and J by 5 bases, with 16 bases between the two germline ends. The CDR3 is made up of 15 amino acids. Per the germline V gene, CDR1 is MDHEN and CDR2 is SYDVKM. CDR3 amino acids: CASSLAATGRETQYF. The CDR3 coding sequence is TGTGCCAGCAGTTTGGCGGCCACAGGACGGGAGACCCAGTACTTC.

This clonotype has at least ten counts. The V gene is TRBV9, the J gene TRBJ2-3; 13 bases map to TRBD2. Germline V gene sequence: CDR1 SGDLS, CDR2 YYNGEE. The CDR3 covers 17 residues. Trimming at V came to 3 bases and at J to 6 bases, leaving 10 bases not matched to a gene. CDR3 sequence: CASSAGQLAGGVDTQYF. The DNA of the CDR3 is TGTGCCAGCAGCGCGGGACAACTAGCGGGAGGGGTGGATACGCAGTATTTT.

The rearrangement uses TRBV12-5 and TRBJ2-5; D is unresolved. This CDR3 region has 12 residues. Per germline, CDR1 LGHNT and CDR2 FRNRAP. Trimming removed 9 bases from V and 2 bases from J, with 10 bases in between. For the CDR3, the DNA is TGTGCTAGCGCGACCACTCAAGAGACCCAGTACTTC. Its protein is CASATTQETQYF.

The table lists this clonotype with many counts. The V gene is TRBV11-1, the J gene TRBJ2-5; D is unresolved. The CDR3 contains 13 residues. Trimming pared 1 base from V and 5 bases from J, leaving 8 bases between. From germline, CDR1 is SGHAT and CDR2 FQDESV (reference sequence). The CDR3 protein is CASSLGFTETQYF. CDR3 DNA sequence: TGTGCCAGCAGCTTAGGGTTTACGGAGACCCAGTACTTC.

This clonotype was observed many times. This chain joins TRBV28 and TRBJ2-2; 7 bases agree with TRBD2. The V gene's germline CDR1 is MDHEN and CDR2 SYDVKM. With 5 bases clipped from V and 0 bases from J, the junction kept 3 bases outside the gene matches. The CDR3 has 15 amino acids. CDR3 bases: TGTGCCAGCAGTCTGGGACTAACGAACACCGGGGAGCTGTTTTTT. This gives the protein CASSLGLTNTGELFF.

This clonotype was seen at least ten times. V gene TRBV12-3 or TRBV12-4 combines with J gene TRBJ2-1, with 14 bases matching TRBD2. The CDR3 runs to 18 residues. Trimming cost V 1 base and J 6 bases; bases outside gene matches: 8. CDR3 region: CASSLGTGLAGVINEQFF. For the CDR3, the DNA is TGTGCCAGCAGTTTAGGGACGGGACTAGCGGGAGTAATCAATGAGCAGTTCTTC.

In its sample, this clonotype is medium-sized. The chain carries TRBV10-3 and TRBJ2-1; 7 positions match TRBD1. There are 15 residues in the CDR3. Germline V gives CDR1 ENHRY, CDR2 SYGVKD. J was trimmed by 7 bases and V by 2 bases; bases with no gene match: 8. DNA for the CDR3: TGTGCCATCAGTGAGGGAAGGGGGCAAAGGAATGAGCAGTTCTTC. It codes for CAISEGRGQRNEQFF.

The chain is built from TRBV29-1 and TRBJ2-3, with D possibly being TRBD1 or TRBD2 (6 bases each). Germline V gene sequence: CDR1 SQVTM, CDR2 ANQGSEA. The CDR3 totals 12 residues. Trimming cost V 1 base and J 6 bases, with 8 bases left between them. CDR3 DNA: TGCAGCGTTGAAGGGGGGGCGGATACGCAGTATTTT. Its translation is CSVEGGADTQYF.

This clonotype was recorded many times. The rearrangement links TRBV7-3 to TRBJ1-1; 9 nucleotides agree with TRBD1. CDR1 is SGHTA, CDR2 FQGTGA, per germline. After removal of 5 bases from V and 9 bases from J, the junction contained 4 bases not matched to a gene. The CDR3 is 12 amino acids. The CDR3 loop reads CASSPGTGKAFF. CDR3 nucleotide sequence: TGTGCCAGCAGCCCGGGGACAGGGAAAGCTTTCTTT.

This clonotype is medium-sized (0.01 to 0.1%) in the sample. This chain uses TRBV7-9 with TRBJ2-1, with 11 bases that match TRBD1. CDR1 and CDR2 from the germline V gene are SEHNR and FQNEAQ (reference sequence). The V gene end was trimmed by 3 bases and the J gene end by 8 bases; junction bases not matched to a gene: 6. The CDR3 consists of 15 residues. The CDR3 DNA follows: TGTGCCAGCAGCTTTCGGACAGGGGGCAAGGATGAGCAGTTCTTC. Encoded protein: CASSFRTGGKDEQFF.

This clonotype was seen ten or more times. V is TRBV27 and J is TRBJ1-1, with D hard to call. The CDR3 covers 15 residues. The germline V and J ends were trimmed by 7 bases and 10 bases, with 25 bases remaining between them. The germline V gene encodes CDR1 MNHEY and CDR2 SMNVEV (reference sequence). DNA of the CDR3: TGTGCCAGCATTCCGAGTAACGTTAGTCCGGAGCGAGCTTTCTTT. It is translated as CASIPSNVSPERAFF.

V is TRBV7-8 and J is TRBJ2-4, with 12 bases that match TRBD2. The V gene end was trimmed by 4 bases and the J gene end by 7 bases; junction bases not matched to a gene: 11. The CDR3 consists of 17 residues. Germline CDR1 SGHVS, CDR2 FQNEAQ. CDR3 sequence reads: CASSSLAGGPTGNIQYF. The DNA for the CDR3 is TGTGCCAGCAGCTCCCTAGCGGGGGGGCCGACGGGGAACATTCAGTACTTC.

Sample share makes this clonotype medium-sized. The CDR3 loop reads CSASDRGQSYEQYF. The CDR3, as DNA: TGCAGTGCCTCGGACAGGGGGCAATCCTACGAGCAGTACTTC. This chain connects TRBV20-1 to TRBJ2-7; the match to TRBD1 covers 11 bases. This CDR3 contains 14 residues. Germline V gene sequence: CDR1 DFQATT, CDR2 SNEGSKA (reference sequence). J gave up 1 base and V 6 bases, and 5 bases lay outside the gene matches.

This clonotype was recorded many times. V usage is TRBV5-1 and J usage is TRBJ2-5; the D is unclear. The germline gives CDR1 SGHRS, CDR2 YFSETQ. Trimming took off 0 bases at V and 5 bases at J, with 8 bases between the two ends. This CDR3 has 13 residues. The CDR3: CASSLAPIETQYF. CDR3 coding DNA: TGCGCCAGCAGCTTGGCTCCAATTGAGACCCAGTACTTC.

This clonotype was seen more than once but under ten times. This chain connects TRBV7-2 to TRBJ1-6, with TRBD1 as a possible D gene (5 bases). From germline, CDR1 is SGHTA and CDR2 FQGNSA. The CDR3 spans 14 residues. Trimming pared 5 bases from V and 8 bases from J, leaving 13 bases between. CDR3 protein: CASSPQGADSPLHF. The CDR3 region has the DNA TGTGCCAGCAGCCCTCAGGGTGCGGATTCACCCCTCCACTTT.

This clonotype is classed as medium-sized. The genes are TRBV6-2 or TRBV6-3 and TRBJ2-3; 9 nucleotides align to TRBD2. The CDR3 has 14 residues. Germline V gene sequence: CDR1 MNHEY, CDR2 SVGEGT. Trimming cost V 6 bases and J 4 bases; bases outside gene matches: 5. The CDR3 is CASRLAGAPDTQYF. Here the CDR3 DNA reads TGTGCCAGCAGATTAGCGGGAGCTCCAGATACGCAGTATTTT.